One and the same sample provided the 21 T cell receptor beta chains below, sequenced in a study of shared clonotypes between healthy human individuals. Sequencing used immunoSEQ multiplex PCR; TCRdb keeps in-frame clones, though not all of them. The table has fewer than 650,000 clones, 76% seen once. The sequenced sample consisted of PBMCs. The source of these receptors is a middle-aged woman in good health. Some clones in this sample may be carry-over from other donors' samples.

The chain joins TRBV2 to TRBJ1-2, with D possibly TRBD1 on 6 matching bases. CDR3 size: 13 residues. Germline loops: CDR1 SNHLY, CDR2 FYNNEI. Trimming cost V 4 bases and J 8 bases, with 14 bases left between them. The CDR3 loop is CASSAYRASGYTF. DNA for the CDR3: TGTGCCAGCAGTGCCTACAGGGCTTCGGGCTACACCTTC.

The rearrangement joins TRBV2 to TRBJ2-1, with D possibly TRBD1 on 5 matching bases. The CDR3 contains 14 residues. V was trimmed by 4 bases and J by 6 bases, leaving 13 bases between them. In germline, CDR1 is SNHLY, CDR2 FYNNEI. DNA of the CDR3: TGTGCCAGCAGTGCCGCAGGGCCCGGCAATGAGCAGTTCTTC. Encoded protein: CASSAAGPGNEQFF.

V is TRBV14 and J is TRBJ2-1; possibly TRBD2 for D (6 bases). V was trimmed by 4 bases and J by 3 bases, leaving 16 bases between them. The CDR3 loop spans 16 amino acids. Germline lookup yields CDR1 SGHDN and CDR2 FVKESK. The CDR3 sequence: CASSRGKGTHYNEQFF. The CDR3 DNA follows: TGTGCCAGCAGCCGAGGGAAAGGGACTCACTACAATGAGCAGTTCTTC.

V and J are TRBV30 and TRBJ1-1; a weak D match, TRBD1 (6 bases). Germline V gives CDR1 GTSNPN, CDR2 SVGIG (reference sequence). The CDR3 sequence is 14 residues long. Trimming pared 2 bases from V and 5 bases from J, leaving 15 bases between. DNA for the CDR3: TGTGCCTGGAGTTTGGTGTTAGGGGGTACTGAAGCTTTCTTT. This encodes CAWSLVLGGTEAFF. Full variable domain (outside the CDR3, taken from reference TRBV30 and TRBJ1-1): SQTIHQWPATLVQPVGSPLSLECTVEGTSNPNLYWYRQAAGRGLQLLFYSVGIGQISSEVPQNLSASRPQDRQFILSSKKLLLSDSGFYLCAWSLVLGGTEAFFGQGTRLTVV.

This clone has more than one count but fewer than ten. J is TRBJ2-5 and V is TRBV30; TRBD1 agrees at 8 bases. The V gene end was trimmed by 1 base and the J gene end by 5 bases; junction bases not matched to a gene: 9. Germline V gives CDR1 GTSNPN, CDR2 SVGIG (reference sequence). There are 15 residues in the CDR3. The DNA of the CDR3 is TGTGCCTGGAGTGCGGACCGGACAGGGATGGAGACCCAGTACTTC. Translating it yields CAWSADRTGMETQYF.

Regarding this clone: A read error may be the cause here, since a much bigger clone is one base away. The chain is built from TRBV11-1 and TRBJ2-1, with D uncertain. There are 13 residues in the CDR3. The germline V gene has CDR1 SGHAT and CDR2 FQDESV (reference sequence). This chain's CDR3 is CASSLGRYNGQFF. The CDR3 DNA reads as TGTGCCAGCAGCTTAGGGCGGTACAATGGGCAGTTCTTC.

This chain joins TRBV9 and TRBJ2-3; no clear D gene. Germline-derived CDR1 and CDR2 are SGDLS and YYNGEE. With 0 bases removed from V and 5 bases from J, the gap between germline ends came to 7 bases. The CDR3 sequence is 13 residues long. The CDR3 coding sequence is TGTGCCAGCAGCGTAGGGAAAGGAGATACGCAGTATTTT. Amino acids: CASSVGKGDTQYF.

The chain recombines TRBV6-5 with TRBJ2-1, with 8 positions matching TRBD1. Germline CDR1 reads MNHEY; CDR2 reads SVGAGI. CDR3 size: 14 residues. V lost 1 base, J lost 8 bases, and 4 bases stayed unmatched. CDR3 DNA: TGTGCCAGCAGTTACTTTGGGACAGGCGATGAGCAGTTCTTC. It encodes CASSYFGTGDEQFF.

The J gene is TRBJ2-1, the V gene TRBV28; 9 positions agree with TRBD2. V was pared by 4 bases and J by 6 bases, with 4 bases of the junction left unmatched. Germline V gene sequence: CDR1 MDHEN, CDR2 SYDVKM. The CDR3 loop spans 14 amino acids. In DNA, the CDR3 is TGTGCCAGCAGTTCCGGACTAGCGACCAATGAGCAGTTCTTC. Translation gives CASSSGLATNEQFF.

About this clone: Other nucleotide sequences from this sample produce the same CDR3. The CDR3 region is CASSLLGGETQYF. The CDR3, as DNA: TGCGCCAGCAGCTTGCTCGGCGGCGAGACCCAGTACTTC. The rearrangement joins TRBV5-1 to TRBJ2-5; D is unresolved. The germline gives CDR1 SGHRS, CDR2 YFSETQ. V was trimmed by 1 base and J by 5 bases, leaving 9 bases between them. The CDR3 sequence is 13 residues long.

The chain joins TRBV6-5 to TRBJ1-2, with D tentatively TRBD1 (5 bases). Trimming cost V 2 bases and J 6 bases, with 16 bases left between them. The CDR3 is 15 amino acids. Germline CDR1 is MNHEY and CDR2 is SVGAGI. The CDR3 region has the DNA TGTGCCAGCAGTTACGTGGGGACGGAGGTGGATGGCTACACCTTC. Its translation is CASSYVGTEVDGYTF.

As for this clone: This may come from a read error, since a much larger clone is one base off. The genes are TRBV7-8 and TRBJ2-3; 9 bases fit TRBD2. V lost 5 bases, J lost 3 bases, and 6 bases stayed unmatched. Germline CDR1 reads SGHVS; CDR2 reads FQNEAQ. The CDR3 is made up of 15 amino acids. In nucleotides, the CDR3 is TGTGCCAGCAGCCTTAGCGGGAGTCGGACAGATACGCAGTATTTT. It codes for CASSLSGSRTDTQYF.

This sequence joins TRBV4-3 and TRBJ1-2; D call uncertain. CDR3 length: 15 residues. CDR1 LGHNA and CDR2 YSLEER come from the germline V gene. Trimming removed 0 bases at V and 2 bases at J, with 10 bases between. As DNA, the CDR3 is TGCGCCAGCAGCCAAGAAATCATATCGAACTATGGCTACACCTTC. It specifies CASSQEIISNYGYTF.

The chain employs TRBV5-5 and TRBJ2-5; D is tentatively TRBD1 or TRBD2 (6 bases each). The CDR3 is 14 amino acids. The ends were cut back, 4 bases at V and 5 bases at J, with 15 bases in the middle. Germline assignment: CDR1 SGHKS and CDR2 YYEKEE (reference sequence). The CDR3 DNA is TGTGCCAGCAGCGCCCCGGGGGCGGGGGAGACCCAGTACTTC. As protein: CASSAPGAGETQYF.

The V and J genes are TRBV15 and TRBJ2-7; the match to TRBD2 covers 9 bases. CDR3 length equals 13 residues. Germline lookup yields CDR1 LNHNV and CDR2 YYDKDF (reference sequence). V lost 5 bases and J lost 7; bases outside the gene matches: 6. CDR3 amino acids: CATSPRLAEEQYF. The CDR3 nucleotides read TGTGCCACCAGCCCCCGACTAGCGGAGGAGCAGTACTTC.

This clone occurred a few times. Other DNA sequences in the same sample also yield this CDR3. The V gene is TRBV28, the J gene TRBJ1-2; D gene unclear. The CDR3 loop spans 13 amino acids. Looked up from germline, CDR1 is MDHEN and CDR2 is SYDVKM. Trimming cost V 3 bases and J 5 bases, with 10 bases left between them. CDR3 loop: CASSFSGDYGYTF. In DNA, the CDR3 is TGTGCCAGCAGTTTCTCCGGGGATTATGGCTACACCTTC.

As concerns this clone: This sample also contains other DNA sequences that code for the same CDR3. V gene TRBV6-6 combines with J gene TRBJ2-2, with D unclear. V shed 8 bases and J shed 0 bases, with 7 bases lying between them. CDR3 length equals 13 residues. CDR1 and CDR2 from the germline V gene are MNHNY and SVGAGI (reference sequence). In nucleotides, the CDR3 is TGTGCCAGCTCTGGGGCGAACACCGGGGAGCTGTTTTTT. This sequence encodes CASSGANTGELFF.

The chain is built from TRBV7-9 and TRBJ2-2, with a possible D match to TRBD2 (6 bases). This CDR3 is built from 14 residues. Germline V gene data show CDR1 as SEHNR and CDR2 as FQNEAQ (reference sequence). V dropped 4 bases and J dropped 2 bases, with 8 bases sitting between them. CDR3 in DNA: TGTGCCAGCAGCTCGGGACTCAACACCGGGGAGCTGTTTTTT. Amino acid sequence: CASSSGLNTGELFF.

V and J are TRBV7-9 and TRBJ1-6, with TRBD1 as a possible D gene (6 bases). Germline values: CDR1 SEHNR, CDR2 FQNEAQ (reference sequence). V was shortened by 5 bases and J by 9 bases, with 20 bases between the two germline ends. The CDR3 length is 16 residues. CDR3 nucleotide sequence: TGTGCCAGCAGCCGGAGGGGGAGGGCGGGAAGTTCACCCCTCCACTTT. It specifies CASSRRGRAGSSPLHF.

This clone showed up just a few times. Other DNA variants within this sample encode the same CDR3. The V and J genes are TRBV7-9 and TRBJ1-1; tentatively, D is TRBD1 (5 bases). The CDR3 length is 13 residues. Trimming removed 8 bases at V and 1 base at J, with 11 bases between. Germline assignment: CDR1 SEHNR and CDR2 FQNEAQ (reference sequence). The CDR3 here is CASSSQGNTEAFF. The CDR3 DNA follows: TGTGCCAGCTCCAGCCAGGGGAACACTGAAGCTTTCTTT.

V gene TRBV29-1 combines with J gene TRBJ2-7, with a tentative D call TRBD2 (5 bases). The V gene lost 3 bases and the J gene lost 2 bases, with 11 bases spanning the gap. CDR1 SQVTM and CDR2 ANQGSEA come from the germline V gene. This CDR3 is built from 13 residues. The CDR3: CSVETPTTYEQYF. CDR3 coding DNA: TGCAGCGTTGAGACTCCGACTACCTACGAGCAGTACTTC.